These 28 T cell receptor beta chains were sequenced from one sample in a study of OX40 agonist ivuxolimab in advanced cancers. Assay used: immunoSEQ multiplex PCR; TCRdb lists only in-frame clones, some missing. The sample consists of tens of thousands of clones, about 94% of them appearing once. Sample: CD4+ or CD8+ T cells sorted from blood, taken in a trial of the OX40 agonist ivuxolimab. These receptors were taken from an adult with an advanced solid tumor such as melanoma, head and neck, liver or kidney cancer.

This chain links TRBV5-1 with TRBJ1-2; D call uncertain. The V end was cut by 0 bases, the J end by 4 bases, with 10 bases between. The CDR3 is made up of 14 amino acids. From germline, CDR1 is SGHRS and CDR2 YFSETQ. CDR3 nucleotide sequence: TGCGCCAGCAGCTTGGCCGGGGTTGGCTATGGCTACACCTTC. Translating gives CASSLAGVGYGYTF. Full variable domain (remainder filled in from reference TRBV5-1 and TRBJ1-2): KAGVTQTPRYLIKTRGQQVTLSCSPISGHRSVSWYQQTPGQGLQFLFEYFSETQRNKGNFPGRFSGRQFSNSRSEMNVSTLELGDSALYLCASSLAGVGYGYTFGSGTRLTVV.

This chain joins TRBV27 and TRBJ2-3; 10 bases agree with TRBD2. The trim removed 5 bases at V and 2 bases at J, leaving 13 bases unmatched. The CDR3 is 18 residues long. CDR1 and CDR2 from the germline V gene are MNHEY and SMNVEV (reference sequence). The CDR3 DNA is TGTGCCAGCAGTCTCCACCCCTCTAGCGGGAGCTACACAGATACGCAGTATTTT. Its protein is CASSLHPSSGSYTDTQYF.

The V call is TRBV9, the J call TRBJ1-5; 7 bases are a match to TRBD1. The CDR3 is 15 residues long. J gave up 4 bases and V 3 bases, and 7 bases lay outside the gene matches. In germline, CDR1 is SGDLS, CDR2 YYNGEE. CDR3 DNA: TGTGCCAGCAGCGCCTGGGACAGTGGAAATCAGCCCCAGCATTTT. It specifies CASSAWDSGNQPQHF.

The chain employs TRBV5-1 and TRBJ2-7; D is possibly TRBD1 (5 bases). Germline CDR1 SGHRS, CDR2 YFSETQ. The CDR3 has 13 amino acids. V lost 4 bases and J lost 6, with 14 bases in between. CDR3 nucleotides: TGCGCCAGCAGCCAAACAGGTAGGGTCGAGCAGTACTTC. Its protein product is CASSQTGRVEQYF.

The chain carries TRBV9 and TRBJ2-2, with D perhaps assigned TRBD1 or TRBD2 (5 bases each). The germline gives CDR1 SGDLS, CDR2 YYNGEE. V was pared by 0 bases and J by 0 bases, with 21 bases between. The CDR3 is 20 residues long. The CDR3 DNA reads TGTGCCAGCAGCGTAGAAGACAGCACCCCGGGAAGCTCGAACACCGGGGAGCTGTTTTTT. As protein: CASSVEDSTPGSSNTGELFF.

V is TRBV27 and J is TRBJ2-6; 9 positions agree with TRBD1. Per germline, CDR1 MNHEY and CDR2 SMNVEV (reference sequence). The CDR3 sequence is 14 residues long. After removal of 6 bases from V and 13 bases from J, the junction contained 10 bases not matched to a gene. The CDR3 sequence: CASSLGQGPKVLTF. In nucleotides, the CDR3 is TGTGCCAGCAGCCTAGGACAGGGGCCTAAAGTCCTGACTTTC.

On this clone itself: One end of the junction varies from germline; a read error may be responsible. The chain combines TRBV28 with TRBJ1-2; D not certain. This CDR3 has 12 residues. The germline V gene encodes CDR1 MDHEN and CDR2 SYDVKM. The CDR3 loop is CPSILGFYGYTF. CDR3 sequence (DNA): TGTCCCAGCATCCTCGGATTCTATGGCTACACCTTC.

The chain uses TRBV6-5 and TRBJ2-7, with 13 bases matching TRBD2. The CDR3 is 15 residues long. J lost 5 bases, V lost 4 bases, and 5 bases had no gene match. Germline V CDR1 and CDR2: MNHEY, SVGAGI. Here the CDR3 reads CASSLLAGGSDEQYF. The CDR3 DNA reads TGTGCCAGCAGTTTACTAGCGGGAGGGTCGGACGAGCAGTACTTC.

The V and J genes are TRBV13 and TRBJ2-2; 7 bases are a match to TRBD1. The CDR3 length is 13 residues. J gave up 5 bases and V 5 bases, and 2 bases lay outside the gene matches. CDR1 and CDR2 (germline): PRHDT, FYEKMQ (reference sequence). CDR3 protein: CASSLQGTGELFF. The CDR3 DNA follows: TGTGCCAGCAGCCTACAGGGGACCGGGGAGCTGTTTTTT.

This clone was recorded a few times. The chain recombines TRBV5-8 with TRBJ1-2, with D hard to call. The CDR3 totals 14 residues. Germline V gene lookup returns CDR1 SGHTS and CDR2 YDEGEE. With 4 bases removed from V and 4 bases from J, the gap between germline ends came to 14 bases. The chain's CDR3 is CASSSDKGFYGYTF. For the CDR3, the DNA is TGTGCCAGCAGCAGCGACAAGGGATTCTATGGCTACACCTTC.

The rearrangement joins TRBV19 to TRBJ1-1, with TRBD1 matching 8 bases. The germline CDR1 and CDR2 sequences are LNHDA and SQIVND (reference sequence). The CDR3 is 15 residues long. The V gene end was trimmed by 5 bases and the J gene end by 1 base; junction bases not matched to a gene: 6. The CDR3 sequence: CASSPQGARNTEAFF. CDR3 in DNA: TGTGCCAGTAGTCCCCAGGGGGCGCGGAACACTGAAGCTTTCTTT.

This chain uses TRBV10-3 with TRBJ2-7; possibly TRBD2 for D (5 bases). Deletions cut 6 bases from V and 4 bases from J, with 16 bases between. The CDR3 is 14 amino acids. The V gene's germline CDR1 is ENHRY and CDR2 SYGVKD. Written as DNA, the CDR3 is TGTGCCATCAGGTTCGACTGGACTGAATACGAGCAGTACTTC. Protein product: CAIRFDWTEYEQYF.

V usage is TRBV19 and J usage is TRBJ1-5, with TRBD1 as a possible D gene (5 bases). Deletions cut 1 base from V and 10 bases from J, with 20 bases between. This CDR3 spans 16 amino acids. Germline CDR1 LNHDA, CDR2 SQIVND (reference sequence). CDR3 protein: CASSIGRIGTQDPQHF. CDR3 in DNA: TGTGCCAGTAGTATAGGGAGAATTGGGACGCAAGACCCCCAGCATTTT.

V usage is TRBV30 and J usage is TRBJ2-1; tentatively, D is TRBD1 or TRBD2 (5 bases each). With 8 bases removed from V and 1 base from J, the gap between germline ends came to 12 bases. The CDR3 has 13 residues. CDR1 GTSNPN and CDR2 SVGIG come from the germline V gene (reference sequence). CDR3 loop: CALPGPSYNEQFF. Here the CDR3 DNA reads TGTGCCCTCCCGGGGCCGTCCTACAATGAGCAGTTCTTC.

The CDR3 loop is CASSSRREYGYTF. The CDR3 nucleotides read TGTGCCAGCAGTTCCCGGAGGGAGTATGGCTACACCTTC. This sequence joins TRBV6-5 and TRBJ1-2; D not resolved. Per germline, CDR1 MNHEY and CDR2 SVGAGI. Trimming cost V 4 bases and J 5 bases, with 11 bases left between them. The length of the CDR3 is 13 residues.

The chain employs TRBV10-3 and TRBJ2-7; TRBD1 matches at 11 bases. Germline V gene data show CDR1 as ENHRY and CDR2 as SYGVKD. With V trimmed by 2 bases and J by 3 bases, 0 bases remained unmatched. CDR3 size: 14 residues. CDR3 coding DNA: TGTGCCATCAGTGAGGGGACAGGGGGCTACGAGCAGTACTTC. This gives the protein CAISEGTGGYEQYF.

The chain combines TRBV28 with TRBJ2-3; D unresolved. Germline CDR1 and CDR2: MDHEN and SYDVKM. The CDR3 spans 16 residues. V was shortened by 7 bases and J by 1 base, with 18 bases between the two germline ends. The CDR3 sequence: CASTQMTVLGTDTQYF. CDR3 sequence (DNA): TGTGCCAGCACCCAGATGACTGTCCTGGGCACAGATACGCAGTATTTT.

The sample holds one count of this clone. CDR3 protein: CASSSPGQGWYEQYF. As DNA, the CDR3 is TGTGCCAGCAGCTCACCGGGACAGGGGTGGTACGAGCAGTACTTC. The chain carries TRBV5-5 and TRBJ2-7, with 10 bases aligning to TRBD1. This CDR3 contains 15 residues. Germline loops: CDR1 SGHKS, CDR2 YYEKEE (reference sequence). The trim removed 3 bases at V and 4 bases at J, leaving 7 bases unmatched.

This chain uses TRBV27 with TRBJ2-7; D unresolved. The V gene lost 2 bases and the J gene lost 1 base, with 15 bases spanning the gap. CDR3 size: 16 residues. Germline V gene sequence: CDR1 MNHEY, CDR2 SMNVEV (reference sequence). The CDR3 loop is CASSLTWPARSYEQYF. The CDR3 bases are TGTGCCAGCAGTTTAACTTGGCCTGCTCGGTCCTACGAGCAGTACTTC.

The chain links TRBV6-5 to TRBJ2-1; TRBD2 agrees at 8 bases. Trimming took 2 bases from V and 3 from J; bases not matched to a gene: 6. Germline CDR1 is MNHEY and CDR2 is SVGAGI. The CDR3 runs 16 residues. This CDR3 reads CASSYRAGVVYNEQFF. CDR3 DNA: TGTGCCAGCAGTTACCGAGCGGGAGTTGTCTACAATGAGCAGTTCTTC.

The chain has TRBV19 and TRBJ2-1, with TRBD2 matching over 7 bases. V shed 3 bases, J shed 9 bases, and the junction held 11 bases outside the gene matches. The CDR3 covers 15 residues. CDR1 is LNHDA and CDR2 is SQIVND in the germline V gene (reference sequence). The CDR3 region has the DNA TGTGCCAGTAGTATCGGTGTGCGGGAGAGGGGTGAGCAGTTCTTC. Amino acid sequence: CASSIGVRERGEQFF.

The chain combines TRBV27 with TRBJ1-4; D gene unclear. CDR1 is MNHEY and CDR2 is SMNVEV in the germline V gene (reference sequence). V was shortened by 9 bases and J by 0 bases, with 11 bases between the two germline ends. This CDR3 region has 14 residues. The CDR3 loop reads CASAPLATNEKLFF. CDR3 DNA sequence: TGTGCCAGTGCTCCCCTAGCAACTAATGAAAAACTGTTTTTT.

The chain employs TRBV7-6 and TRBJ1-3, with 7 nucleotides matching TRBD1. The CDR3 covers 16 residues. After removal of 1 base from V and 1 base from J, the junction contained 4 bases not matched to a gene. Germline assignment: CDR1 SGHVS and CDR2 FNYEAQ. This chain's CDR3 is CASSLEAQGSGNTIYF. CDR3 nucleotide sequence: TGTGCCAGCAGCTTAGAGGCACAGGGGTCTGGAAACACCATATATTTT.

The rearrangement uses TRBV27 and TRBJ2-3, with TRBD1 as a possible D gene (5 bases). Germline assignment: CDR1 MNHEY and CDR2 SMNVEV (reference sequence). V was shortened by 6 bases and J by 3 bases, with 19 bases between the two germline ends. The CDR3 extends over 16 amino acids. CDR3 protein: CASRSLVGVGTDTQYF. The CDR3 DNA follows: TGTGCCAGCAGGAGCCTCGTAGGGGTAGGAACAGATACGCAGTATTTT.

In this sample, this clone turned up once. This chain uses TRBV28 with TRBJ1-4; a weak D match, TRBD1 (5 bases). V was pared by 5 bases and J by 2 bases, with 12 bases between. The CDR3 runs 15 residues. Germline CDR1 reads MDHEN; CDR2 reads SYDVKM. The DNA of the CDR3 is TGTGCCAGCAGTGTGGGCCGGGGGACTAATGAAAAACTGTTTTTT. Protein product: CASSVGRGTNEKLFF.

This chain links TRBV27 with TRBJ2-3; D call uncertain. The CDR3 spans 14 residues. Germline V CDR1 and CDR2: MNHEY, SMNVEV (reference sequence). V was shortened by 3 bases and J by 3 bases, with 10 bases between the two germline ends. CDR3 amino acids: CASSLASRTDTQYF. In nucleotides, the CDR3 is TGTGCCAGCAGTTTGGCCTCCAGGACAGATACGCAGTATTTT.

This clone was seen only a few times. The chain is built from TRBV6-5 and TRBJ2-1; 7 nucleotides align to TRBD2. CDR1 MNHEY and CDR2 SVGAGI come from the germline V gene. The CDR3 is 14 residues long. The trim removed 2 bases at V and 7 bases at J, leaving 5 bases unmatched. The CDR3 spells CASSYGGRVNEQFF. The CDR3 DNA reads as TGTGCCAGCAGTTACGGCGGGAGAGTTAATGAGCAGTTCTTC.

The V call is TRBV7-9, the J call TRBJ1-4, with 8 nucleotides matching TRBD1. The V segment lost 3 bases and the J segment 7 bases; nucleotides outside the gene matches: 4. This CDR3 spans 14 amino acids. Germline V gives CDR1 SEHNR, CDR2 FQNEAQ (reference sequence). CDR3 in DNA: TGTGCCAGCAGCTTGGGACAGGCGATTGAAAAACTGTTTTTT. This encodes CASSLGQAIEKLFF.